This is a list of T cell receptor beta chains from one sample in a study of blood T cell repertoires in COVID-19. The data were produced by immunoSEQ multiplex PCR, yet TCRdb's version contains in-frame clones alone and is incomplete. The sample shows some 120,000 clones, 85% to 90% of them seen only once. Material: peripheral blood. The receptors shown here come from a human donor in a cohort sampled during active COVID-19. CDR3s include the opening cysteine and the closing phenylalanine or tryptophan. The D gene is left open where the match is weak. Size tells how often a clone was seen (once, few, many) or the class of an expanded clone, and some rows leave it out.

j_call cdr3_length clone_size v_call d_call cdr3_nt cdr3_aa
TRBJ1-2 14 - TRBV19 TRBD1 TGTGCCAGTAGTATCCTGACAGGGCAGGATGGCTACACCTTC CASSILTGQDGYTF
TRBJ2-3 18 - TRBV4-3 TRBD2 TGCGCCAGCAGCAAACAGCCTGCCACTAGCGTAACCACAGATACGCAGTATTTT CASSKQPATSVTTDTQYF
TRBJ1-5 15 few TRBV7-2 - TGTGCCAGCAGCTTAGCTTTAGGGGGCAATCAGCCCCAGCATTTT CASSLALGGNQPQHF
TRBJ1-6 16 - TRBV7-2 - TGTGCCAGCAGCCCTGAAGGCGGGACGGATAATTCACCCCTCCACTTT CASSPEGGTDNSPLHF
TRBJ1-2 13 - TRBV30 - TGTGCCTGGATGTCGGGTATGCACTATGGCTACACCTTC CAWMSGMHYGYTF
TRBJ2-5 15 - TRBV5-5 - TGTGCCAGCAGCTTGACCCAGGGTCTCCAAGAGACCCAGTACTTC CASSLTQGLQETQYF
TRBJ2-3 17 - TRBV5-4 - TGTGCCAGCAGCTTGGCCTCTACGGGAGACCTTCGAGATACGCAGTATTTT CASSLASTGDLRDTQYF
TRBJ1-1 17 - TRBV5-4 - TGTGCCAGCAGCTTGTTGATGCGGCACAACTTGAACACTGAAGCTTTCTTT CASSLLMRHNLNTEAFF
TRBJ2-5 16 - TRBV4-3 TRBD2 TGCGCCAGCAGCCGGGTCATAGCGGGAAGTCAAGAGACCCAGTACTTC CASSRVIAGSQETQYF
TRBJ1-5 14 - TRBV18 TRBD1 TGTGCCAGCTCAAAGGACAGGGGGCAGGAGCCCCAGCATTTT CASSKDRGQEPQHF
TRBJ2-1 16 few TRBV7-6 TRBD2 TGTGCCAGCAGCCAACCGGGACTAGCGGGAGTCGGTGAGCAGTTCTTC CASSQPGLAGVGEQFF
TRBJ1-4 14 - TRBV7-9 - TGTGCCAGCAGCGCAGACAGCCTTAATGAAAAACTGTTTTTT CASSADSLNEKLFF
TRBJ2-1 13 - TRBV29-1 TRBD2 TGCAGCGCTGGGGGAGGGGTGAACAATGAGCAGTTCTTC CSAGGGVNNEQFF
TRBJ1-6 14 - TRBV9 - TGTGCCAGCAGCGAGAACCCGACAGTTTCACCCCTCCACTTT CASSENPTVSPLHF
TRBJ1-3 15 - TRBV3-1/TRBV3-2 - TGTGCCAGCAGCCAAGGTAGTCTAACGAAAAACACCATATATTTT CASSQGSLTKNTIYF
TRBJ2-5 15 - TRBV19 - TGTGCCAGTAGATCCGTTGAGACAGCCGCCGAGACCCAGTACTTC CASRSVETAAETQYF
TRBJ2-1 12 few TRBV27 - TGTGCCAGCAGTCCCGACAGCAATGAGCAGTTCTTC CASSPDSNEQFF
TRBJ1-1 17 - TRBV7-2 TRBD1 TGTGCCAGCAGCCTAACGCGCATGGTATGGCAGGGGGCTGAAGCTTTCTTT CASSLTRMVWQGAEAFF
TRBJ2-1 15 - TRBV6-6 - TGTGCCAGCAGACTACGGGGGAAGGGTTTCAATGAGCAGTTCTTC CASRLRGKGFNEQFF
TRBJ2-2 17 - TRBV24-1 - TGTGCCACCAGTGACTCTGGGGGGGGCCTTAACACCGGGGAGCTGTTTTTT CATSDSGGGLNTGELFF
TRBJ2-2 13 - TRBV7-2 - TGTGCCAGCAGCTCAGGTGGTACCGGGGAGCTGTTTTTT CASSSGGTGELFF
TRBJ1-2 13 - TRBV6-5 - TGTGCCAGCAGTCGACAGGCCCACTATGGCTACACCTTC CASSRQAHYGYTF